This entry lists 10 T cell receptor beta chains sequenced from one sample in a study of response to subunit inactivated influenza vaccine. TCRdb used MiXCR to reprocess the RT-PCR reads, holding one entry per CDR3 protein. Altogether roughly 550,000 distinct CDR3 sequences are present, under 30% being singletons, with the ten largest covering approximately 3%. This same sample was also taken into another study, of T cells expressing NK-cell markers. Per that study: Scientists made TCR beta cDNA using 5'RACE template switching with UMIs.

The specimen was CD4+ T cells sorted from PBMCs, collected 11 to 12 days after vaccination. The receptors come from a middle-aged man who received an inactivated influenza vaccine.

This clonotype turned up a few times. The chain is built from TRBV10-3 and TRBJ1-3; 7 positions agree with TRBD1. The length of the CDR3 is 15 residues. Germline-derived CDR1 and CDR2 are ENHRY and SYGVKD. Trimming cost V 6 bases and J 0 bases; bases outside gene matches: 5. CDR3 loop: CAISGGTDSGNTIYF. For the CDR3, the DNA is TGTGCCATCAGCGGTGGGACAGACTCTGGAAACACCATATATTTT.

This clonotype was found a few times. The chain links TRBV12-3 or TRBV12-4 to TRBJ1-6, with no clear D. The ends were cut back, 6 bases at V and 13 bases at J, with 13 bases in the middle. The CDR3 consists of 12 residues. CDR3 DNA sequence: TGTGCCAGCAGGCGGGGATTTGAGCCCCTCCACTTT. It is translated as CASRRGFEPLHF.

This clonotype was found a few times. This chain links TRBV9 with TRBJ2-3, with D perhaps TRBD1 or TRBD2 (6 bases each). Trimming left V 0 bases short and J 4 bases short, with 15 bases between. The CDR3 runs to 16 residues. Looked up from germline, CDR1 is SGDLS and CDR2 is YYNGEE. The CDR3, as DNA: TGTGCCAGCAGCGTAGAGGGGGGAAATCTCGCAGATACGCAGTATTTT. Its protein is CASSVEGGNLADTQYF.

The chain employs TRBV20-1 and TRBJ1-1; D uncertain. V lost 3 bases and J 1 base, leaving 12 bases between the germline ends. Germline CDR1 and CDR2: DFQATT and SNEGSKA (reference sequence). CDR3 size: 14 residues. The CDR3 spells CSASTPGPNTEAFF. The CDR3 coding sequence is TGCAGTGCTAGTACCCCAGGACCGAACACTGAAGCTTTCTTT.

The rearrangement uses TRBV15 and TRBJ1-2; TRBD1 might be the D (6 bases). Trimming removed 0 bases at V and 4 bases at J, with 12 bases between. Germline V lookup: CDR1 LNHNV, CDR2 YYDKDF (reference sequence). The CDR3 contains 15 residues. For the CDR3, the DNA is TGTGCCACCAGCAGAGAGGGAACAGGGTCCTATGGCTACACCTTC. Its protein is CATSREGTGSYGYTF.

In this sample, this clonotype turned up a few times. The chain carries TRBV5-1 and TRBJ1-1; weak D call: TRBD1 (5 bases). Per the germline V gene, CDR1 is SGHRS and CDR2 is YFSETQ. This CDR3 comprises 15 residues. V was shortened by 4 bases and J by 1 base, with 14 bases between the two germline ends. CDR3 nucleotides: TGCGCCAGCAGCCCACCGGGACTTAGGAACACTGAAGCTTTCTTT. Its protein product is CASSPPGLRNTEAFF.

This clonotype was detected a few times. The chain joins TRBV20-1 to TRBJ2-7, with 11 bases that match TRBD1. Losses at the gene ends were 4 bases for V and 6 bases for J; bases not matched to a gene: 11. Germline V gives CDR1 DFQATT, CDR2 SNEGSKA (reference sequence). The CDR3 extends over 15 amino acids. Here the CDR3 reads CSAISRDRGALEQYF. Here the CDR3 DNA reads TGCAGTGCTATTAGCCGGGACAGGGGGGCCCTCGAGCAGTACTTC.

This chain uses TRBV7-2 with TRBJ2-3; 8 bases line up with TRBD1. V gave up 6 bases and J gave up 5 bases; unmatched junction bases: 7. Per germline, CDR1 SGHTA and CDR2 FQGNSA. The CDR3 has 14 residues. As DNA, the CDR3 is TGTGCCAGCAGTTTGCAGGGGGCCGAAGATACGCAGTATTTT. Its translation: CASSLQGAEDTQYF.

The table lists this clonotype with a few counts. The rearrangement links TRBV20-1 to TRBJ2-5, with D tentatively TRBD2 (6 bases). Germline V gives CDR1 DFQATT, CDR2 SNEGSKA (reference sequence). V lost 0 bases, J lost 5 bases, and 13 bases lay in between. The CDR3 length is 14 residues. The CDR3 sequence: CSAREGSGWETQYF. CDR3 nucleotides: TGCAGTGCTAGAGAGGGTAGCGGCTGGGAGACCCAGTACTTC.

CDR3 nucleotide sequence: TGCAGTGCGAGGACCCCTCCGGGACTAGCGGGGGTCACAGATACGCAGTATTTT. Its translation: CSARTPPGLAGVTDTQYF. This chain uses TRBV20-1 with TRBJ2-3; 14 nucleotides line up with TRBD2. This CDR3 comprises 18 residues. The germline V gene encodes CDR1 DFQATT and CDR2 SNEGSKA (reference sequence). V dropped 6 bases and J dropped 2; count of bases not matched to a gene: 13.